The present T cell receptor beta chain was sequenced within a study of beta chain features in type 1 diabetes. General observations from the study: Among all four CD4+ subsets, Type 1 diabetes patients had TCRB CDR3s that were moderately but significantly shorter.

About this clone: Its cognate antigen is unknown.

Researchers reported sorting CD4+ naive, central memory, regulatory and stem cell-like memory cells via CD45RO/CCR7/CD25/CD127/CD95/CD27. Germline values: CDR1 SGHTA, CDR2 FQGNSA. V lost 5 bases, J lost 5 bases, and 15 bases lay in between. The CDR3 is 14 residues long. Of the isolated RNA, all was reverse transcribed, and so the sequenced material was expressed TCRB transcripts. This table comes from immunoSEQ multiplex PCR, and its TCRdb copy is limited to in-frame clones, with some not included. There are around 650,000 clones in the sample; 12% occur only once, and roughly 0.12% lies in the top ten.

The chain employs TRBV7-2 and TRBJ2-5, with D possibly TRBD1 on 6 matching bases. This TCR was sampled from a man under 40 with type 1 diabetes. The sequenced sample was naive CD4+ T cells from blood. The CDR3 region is CASSNRVLRETQYF. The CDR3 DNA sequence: TGTGCCAGCAGCAACAGGGTGCTCAGGGAGACCCAGTACTTC.